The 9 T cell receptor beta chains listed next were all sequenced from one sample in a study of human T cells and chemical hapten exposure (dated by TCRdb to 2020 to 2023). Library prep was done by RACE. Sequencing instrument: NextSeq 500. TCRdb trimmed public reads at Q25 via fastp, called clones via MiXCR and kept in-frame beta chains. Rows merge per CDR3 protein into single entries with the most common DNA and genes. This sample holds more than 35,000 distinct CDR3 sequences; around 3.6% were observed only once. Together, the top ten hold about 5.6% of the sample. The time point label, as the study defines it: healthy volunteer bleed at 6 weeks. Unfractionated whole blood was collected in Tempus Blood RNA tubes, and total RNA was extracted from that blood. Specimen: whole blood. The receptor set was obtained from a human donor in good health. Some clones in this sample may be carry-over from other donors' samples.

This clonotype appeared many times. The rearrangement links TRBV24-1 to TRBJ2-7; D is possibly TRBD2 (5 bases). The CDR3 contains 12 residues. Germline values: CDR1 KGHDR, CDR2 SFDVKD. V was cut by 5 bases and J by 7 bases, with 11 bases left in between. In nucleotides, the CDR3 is TGTGCCACCAGTGTCCGGGGTGGGGAGCAGTACTTC. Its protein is CATSVRGGEQYF.

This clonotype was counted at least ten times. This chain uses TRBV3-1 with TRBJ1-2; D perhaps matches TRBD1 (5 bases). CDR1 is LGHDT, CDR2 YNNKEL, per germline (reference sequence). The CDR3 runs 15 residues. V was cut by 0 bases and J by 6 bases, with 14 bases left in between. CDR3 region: CASSQDRGAGNGYTF. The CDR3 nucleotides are TGTGCCAGCAGCCAAGATAGGGGAGCAGGGAATGGCTACACCTTC.

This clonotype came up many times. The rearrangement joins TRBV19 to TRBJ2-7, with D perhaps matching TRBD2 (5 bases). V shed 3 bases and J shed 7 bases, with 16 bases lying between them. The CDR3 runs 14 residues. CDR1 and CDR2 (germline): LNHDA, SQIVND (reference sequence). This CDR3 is CASSMRPGLGEQYF. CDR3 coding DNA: TGTGCCAGTAGTATGCGGCCCGGACTGGGGGAGCAGTACTTC.

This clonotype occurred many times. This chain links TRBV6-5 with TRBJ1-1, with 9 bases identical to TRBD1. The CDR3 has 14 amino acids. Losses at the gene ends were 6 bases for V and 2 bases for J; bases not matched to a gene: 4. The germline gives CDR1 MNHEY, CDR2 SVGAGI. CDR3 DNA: TGTGCCAGCAGCTGGGACAGGGCAAACACTGAAGCTTTCTTT. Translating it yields CASSWDRANTEAFF.

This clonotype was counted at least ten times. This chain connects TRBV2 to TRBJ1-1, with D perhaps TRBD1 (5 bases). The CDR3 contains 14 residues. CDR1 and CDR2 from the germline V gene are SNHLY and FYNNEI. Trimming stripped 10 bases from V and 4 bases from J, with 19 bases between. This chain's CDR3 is CATRARASGTEAFF. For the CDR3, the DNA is TGTGCCACACGAGCCAGGGCGTCGGGCACTGAAGCTTTCTTT.

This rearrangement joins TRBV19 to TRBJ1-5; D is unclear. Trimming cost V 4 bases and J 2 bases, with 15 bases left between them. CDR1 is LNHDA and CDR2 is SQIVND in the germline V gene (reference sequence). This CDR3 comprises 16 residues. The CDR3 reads CASSTSRNAGNQPQHF. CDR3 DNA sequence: TGTGCCAGTAGTACATCGAGGAACGCAGGCAATCAGCCCCAGCATTTT. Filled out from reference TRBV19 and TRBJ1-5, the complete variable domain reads DGGITQSPKYLFRKEGQNVTLSCEQNLNHDAMYWYRQDPGQGLRLIYYSQIVNDFQKGDIAEGYSVSREKKESFPLTVTSAQKNPTAFYLCASSTSRNAGNQPQHFGDGTRLSIL.

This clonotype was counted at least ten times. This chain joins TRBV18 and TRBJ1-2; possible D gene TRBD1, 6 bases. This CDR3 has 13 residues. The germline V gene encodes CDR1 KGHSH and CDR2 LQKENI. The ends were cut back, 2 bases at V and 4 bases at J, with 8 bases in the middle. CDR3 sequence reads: CASSPGQTYGYTF. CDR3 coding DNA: TGTGCCAGCTCACCAGGACAGACCTATGGCTACACCTTC.

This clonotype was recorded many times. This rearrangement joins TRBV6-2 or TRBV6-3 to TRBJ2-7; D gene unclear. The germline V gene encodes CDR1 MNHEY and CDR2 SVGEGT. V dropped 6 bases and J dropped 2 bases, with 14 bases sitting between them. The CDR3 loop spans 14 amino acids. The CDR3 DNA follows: TGTGCCAGCAGCCCGGCCGGCCTTCCCTACGAGCAGTACTTC. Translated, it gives CASSPAGLPYEQYF.

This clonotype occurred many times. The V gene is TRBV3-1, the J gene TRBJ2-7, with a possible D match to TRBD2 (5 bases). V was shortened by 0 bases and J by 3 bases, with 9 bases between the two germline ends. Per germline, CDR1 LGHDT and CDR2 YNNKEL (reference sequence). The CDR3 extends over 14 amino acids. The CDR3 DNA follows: TGTGCCAGCAGCCAAGATAACGGGAACTACGAGCAGTACTTC. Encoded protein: CASSQDNGNYEQYF.